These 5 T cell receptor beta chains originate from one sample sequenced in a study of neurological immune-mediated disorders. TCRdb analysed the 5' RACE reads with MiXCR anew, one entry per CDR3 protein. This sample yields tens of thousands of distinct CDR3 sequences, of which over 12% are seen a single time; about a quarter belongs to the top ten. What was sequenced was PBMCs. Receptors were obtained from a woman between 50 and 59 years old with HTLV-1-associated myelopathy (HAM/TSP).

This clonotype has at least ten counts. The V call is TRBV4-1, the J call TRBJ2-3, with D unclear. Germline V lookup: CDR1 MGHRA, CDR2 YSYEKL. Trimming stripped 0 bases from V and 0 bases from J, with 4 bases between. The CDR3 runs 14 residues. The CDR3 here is CASSQETSTDTQYF. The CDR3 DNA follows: TGCGCCAGCAGCCAAGAGACTAGCACAGATACGCAGTATTTT.

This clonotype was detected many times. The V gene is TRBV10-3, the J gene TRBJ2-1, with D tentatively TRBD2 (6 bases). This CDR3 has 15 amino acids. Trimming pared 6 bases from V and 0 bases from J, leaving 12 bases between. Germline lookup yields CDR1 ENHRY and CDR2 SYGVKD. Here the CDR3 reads CAIRGGDRSYNEQFF. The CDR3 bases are TGTGCCATCAGGGGCGGGGACCGCTCCTACAATGAGCAGTTCTTC.

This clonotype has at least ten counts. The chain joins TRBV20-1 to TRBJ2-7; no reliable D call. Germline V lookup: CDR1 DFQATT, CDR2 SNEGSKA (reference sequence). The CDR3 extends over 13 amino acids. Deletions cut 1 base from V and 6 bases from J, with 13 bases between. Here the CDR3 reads CSARANLAGEQYV. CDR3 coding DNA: TGCAGTGCTAGAGCGAACCTGGCTGGCGAGCAGTACGTC.

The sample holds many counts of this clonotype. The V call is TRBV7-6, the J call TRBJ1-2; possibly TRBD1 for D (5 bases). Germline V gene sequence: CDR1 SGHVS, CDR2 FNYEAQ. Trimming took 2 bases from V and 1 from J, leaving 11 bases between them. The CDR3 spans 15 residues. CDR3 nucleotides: TGTGCCAGCAGCTTAACCGACGGGGGTAACTATGGCTACACCTTC. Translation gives CASSLTDGGNYGYTF.

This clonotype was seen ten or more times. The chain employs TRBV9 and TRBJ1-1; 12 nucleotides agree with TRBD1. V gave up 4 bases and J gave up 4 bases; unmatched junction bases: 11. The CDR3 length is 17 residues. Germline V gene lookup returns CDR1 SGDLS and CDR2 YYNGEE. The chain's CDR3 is CASSSRLGQGARTEAFF. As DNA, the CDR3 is TGTGCCAGCAGCTCTCGCTTGGGACAGGGGGCGCGCACTGAAGCTTTCTTT.